This TCR beta chain was found in a study of blood T cell repertoires in COVID-19. Study summary: From the United States, Italy and Spain came samples of acute and convalescent COVID-19.

Germline CDR1 and CDR2: SGHVS and FNYEAQ. The CDR3 totals 16 residues. The V and J ends lost 4 bases and 6 bases, in that order; junction bases with no gene match: 14. Source study methods: It was from reference gene primer amplification that nucleated cell counts were estimated. Assay used: immunoSEQ multiplex PCR; TCRdb lists only in-frame clones, some missing. The D gene and trimming were derived from the DNA, and the V and J assignments and clone size from that table. The profile shows over 200,000 clones, about 90% of them singletons. The V gene is TRBV7-6, the J gene TRBJ2-7; 8 positions match TRBD2. Sequencing was carried out using PBMCs or T cells enriched from blood (not recorded which). This sequence was found in a woman in her thirties who had been exposed to COVID-19. The CDR3 region is CASSSLISGIGTEQYF. In DNA form, the CDR3 reads TGTGCCAGCAGCTCCCTCATTAGCGGGATCGGAACCGAGCAGTACTTC.